This passage covers 32 T cell receptor beta chains from one sample sequenced in a study of blood T cell repertoires in COVID-19. The assay was immunoSEQ multiplex PCR, and TCRdb's table has in-frame clones only and misses some. The repertoire holds about 280,000 clones, with 70% to 90% as singletons. The sequencing input was PBMCs or T cells enriched from blood (not recorded which). Every receptor here comes from a woman aged 55 to 70 in a cohort exposed to, infected with or recovered from COVID-19 (not recorded which).

The table lists this clone with a count of one. V is TRBV5-4 and J is TRBJ1-2; D gene uncertain. The V end was cut by 2 bases, the J end by 4 bases, with 9 bases between. Germline CDR1 SGHNT, CDR2 YYREEE (reference sequence). The CDR3 is 13 residues long. CDR3 amino acids: CASSFPSGYGYTF. CDR3 DNA sequence: TGTGCCAGCAGCTTTCCGTCCGGCTATGGCTACACCTTC.

This chain joins TRBV19 and TRBJ2-5, with 8 nucleotides matching TRBD1. The length of the CDR3 is 15 residues. The J segment lost 4 bases and the V segment lost 5 bases, leaving 9 bases of the junction unmatched. Germline CDR1 reads LNHDA; CDR2 reads SQIVND (reference sequence). The CDR3 DNA sequence: TGTGCCAGTAGTCCGAGGACAGGGACGGGAGAGACCCAGTACTTC. Translation gives CASSPRTGTGETQYF.

V usage is TRBV28 and J usage is TRBJ1-2, with TRBD1 matching 7 bases. The V gene end was trimmed by 1 base and the J gene end by 8 bases; junction bases not matched to a gene: 13. CDR1 is MDHEN, CDR2 SYDVKM, per germline. The length of the CDR3 is 16 residues. The DNA of the CDR3 is TGTGCCAGCAGTTTATTGTTTAAGGGGGCAGGGTACGGCTACACCTTC. It codes for CASSLLFKGAGYGYTF.

This clone was seen just once. The rearrangement uses TRBV19 and TRBJ2-2, with 9 nucleotides matching TRBD2. Germline V gene data show CDR1 as LNHDA and CDR2 as SQIVND (reference sequence). The trim removed 6 bases at V and 1 base at J, leaving 3 bases unmatched. The CDR3 is 15 residues long. The CDR3 protein is CASRATSGNTGELFF. The CDR3, as DNA: TGTGCCAGTAGAGCGACTAGCGGGAACACCGGGGAGCTGTTTTTT.

This clone occurred once. The chain combines TRBV13 with TRBJ2-1; D may be TRBD1 (5 bases). The CDR3 loop spans 15 amino acids. Germline V gene data show CDR1 as PRHDT and CDR2 as FYEKMQ (reference sequence). V lost 3 bases and J lost 5, with 14 bases in between. The CDR3 DNA is TGTGCCAGCAGCTTTCTAAGCAGGGTTAACAATGAGCAGTTCTTC. It yields the protein CASSFLSRVNNEQFF. The full variable domain, in which reference TRBV13 and TRBJ2-1 provide the parts outside the CDR3, is AAGVIQSPRHLIKEKRETATLKCYPIPRHDTVYWYQQGPGQDPQFLISFYEKMQSDKGSIPDRFSAQQFSDYHSELNMSSLELGDSALYFCASSFLSRVNNEQFFGPGTRLTVL.

The chain links TRBV15 to TRBJ2-1, with 14 bases identical to TRBD2. V trimming: 11 bases; J trimming: 9 bases; junction bases outside the gene matches: 15. The CDR3 is 16 amino acids. CDR1 LNHNV and CDR2 YYDKDF come from the germline V gene (reference sequence). CDR3: CASAEGLAGARGEQFF. CDR3 DNA: TGTGCCTCGGCAGAGGGACTAGCGGGAGCCAGGGGTGAGCAGTTCTTC.

This chain uses TRBV6-2 or TRBV6-3 with TRBJ2-1; 10 nucleotides line up with TRBD2. The germline V gene encodes CDR1 MNHEY and CDR2 SVGEGT. J gave up 6 bases and V 2 bases, and 16 bases lay outside the gene matches. This CDR3 has 19 amino acids. CDR3 nucleotides: TGTGCCAGCAGTTACACAACCGGGACTAGCGTCAGTGGCGTCAATGAGCAGTTCTTC. Translated: CASSYTTGTSVSGVNEQFF.

This clone was seen only once. The V and J genes are TRBV9 and TRBJ2-2; the D gene is possibly TRBD2 (5 bases). Germline loops: CDR1 SGDLS, CDR2 YYNGEE. The ends were cut back, 4 bases at V and 0 bases at J, with 31 bases in the middle. CDR3 size: 22 residues. The CDR3 region is CASSPLAEEAELAEPNTGELFF. The CDR3 nucleotides read TGTGCCAGCAGCCCATTGGCGGAGGAGGCGGAATTGGCGGAACCGAACACCGGGGAGCTGTTTTTT.

The rearrangement links TRBV11-2 to TRBJ2-1; 10 nucleotides match TRBD1. The CDR3 covers 18 residues. CDR1 is SGHAT, CDR2 FQNNGV, per germline. The trim removed 4 bases at V and 5 bases at J, leaving 14 bases unmatched. CDR3 loop: CASSSIPRQGAVHNEQFF. CDR3 nucleotides: TGTGCCAGCAGCTCCATCCCTCGACAGGGGGCGGTCCACAATGAGCAGTTCTTC.

The chain carries TRBV28 and TRBJ1-2; TRBD1 matches 10 bases. Looked up from germline, CDR1 is MDHEN and CDR2 is SYDVKM. Trimming at V came to 4 bases and at J to 3 bases, leaving 5 bases not matched to a gene. The length of the CDR3 is 15 residues. The CDR3 loop reads CASSSLTGGDYGYTF. CDR3 nucleotide sequence: TGTGCCAGCAGTTCCCTGACAGGGGGCGACTATGGCTACACCTTC.

The V and J genes are TRBV5-4 and TRBJ2-7; 9 nucleotides line up with TRBD1. Per the germline V gene, CDR1 is SGHNT and CDR2 is YYREEE (reference sequence). The trim removed 4 bases at V and 5 bases at J, leaving 13 bases unmatched. The CDR3 is made up of 16 amino acids. CDR3 protein: CASSATPGQGSDEQYF. DNA of the CDR3: TGTGCCAGCAGCGCTACCCCGGGACAGGGTTCCGACGAGCAGTACTTC.

The chain employs TRBV30 and TRBJ1-1, with a weak D call TRBD1 (6 bases). Trimming shortened V by 2 bases and J by 1 base, and 14 bases separated the two germline ends. The germline V gene has CDR1 GTSNPN and CDR2 SVGIG (reference sequence). The CDR3 loop spans 15 amino acids. As DNA, the CDR3 is TGTGCCTGGAGTACCCGAGGACAGCGGAACACTGAAGCTTTCTTT. Amino acid sequence: CAWSTRGQRNTEAFF.

This rearrangement joins TRBV6-5 to TRBJ1-2; D may be TRBD1 (5 bases). V was clipped by 5 bases and J by 1 base, with 14 bases between them. The CDR3 loop spans 15 amino acids. CDR1 is MNHEY and CDR2 is SVGAGI in the germline V gene. The CDR3: CASSLGPRVNYGYTF. The CDR3 DNA reads TGTGCCAGCAGTCTCGGACCCAGGGTTAACTATGGCTACACCTTC.

This clone showed up just once. V gene TRBV30 combines with J gene TRBJ2-3, with TRBD1 matching 9 bases. The V and J ends lost 0 bases and 4 bases, in that order; junction bases with no gene match: 2. The CDR3 is 14 amino acids. The germline gives CDR1 GTSNPN, CDR2 SVGIG (reference sequence). The CDR3 DNA reads TGTGCCTGGAGTGTACAGGGGGCCGCAGATACGCAGTATTTT. Translation gives CAWSVQGAADTQYF. The full variable domain, rest sourced from reference TRBV30 and TRBJ2-3, is SQTIHQWPATLVQPVGSPLSLECTVEGTSNPNLYWYRQAAGRGLQLLFYSVGIGQISSEVPQNLSASRPQDRQFILSSKKLLLSDSGFYLCAWSVQGAADTQYFGPGTRLTVL.

V usage is TRBV19 and J usage is TRBJ1-1, with TRBD1 matching 7 bases. V was pared by 2 bases and J by 5 bases, with 8 bases of the junction left unmatched. The CDR3 runs 15 residues. The germline V gene encodes CDR1 LNHDA and CDR2 SQIVND (reference sequence). Written as DNA, the CDR3 is TGTGCCAGTAGTATATCTCCAGGGGGTTGGACTGAAGCTTTCTTT. Residues: CASSISPGGWTEAFF.

The genes are TRBV2 and TRBJ2-1; TRBD2 aligns across 15 bases. The germline V gene encodes CDR1 SNHLY and CDR2 FYNNEI. This CDR3 has 20 residues. Trimming took 6 bases from V and 5 from J; bases not matched to a gene: 17. CDR3 residues: CASSYRGPGLAGGRNNEQFF. The CDR3 DNA sequence: TGTGCCAGCAGCTACAGGGGGCCGGGACTAGCGGGAGGCCGGAACAATGAGCAGTTCTTC.

This clone was observed a few times. The chain recombines TRBV15 with TRBJ1-5; D may be TRBD1 (5 bases). Germline lookup yields CDR1 LNHNV and CDR2 YYDKDF (reference sequence). V lost 5 bases to trimming and J lost 1 base, with 12 bases between them. The CDR3 sequence is 15 residues long. In nucleotides, the CDR3 is TGTGCCACCAGCGGCCAGGGCGAAAGCAATCAGCCCCAGCATTTT. Its protein product is CATSGQGESNQPQHF.

The chain combines TRBV7-9 with TRBJ2-3, with D tentatively TRBD2 (6 bases). Germline values: CDR1 SEHNR, CDR2 FQNEAQ (reference sequence). Trimming shortened V by 5 bases and J by 4 bases, and 25 bases separated the two germline ends. The CDR3 runs to 18 residues. For the CDR3, the DNA is TGTGCCAGCAGCCGAAGCGGAGGTGGGCGGGGAGGCGCAGATACGCAGTATTTT. Amino acids: CASSRSGGGRGGADTQYF.

J is TRBJ2-2 and V is TRBV18, with TRBD1 matching 11 bases. Per germline, CDR1 KGHSH and CDR2 LQKENI. The CDR3 length is 17 residues. J gave up 5 bases and V 1 base, and 6 bases lay outside the gene matches. The DNA of the CDR3 is TGTGCCAGCTCACCACGGACGGACAGGGGGCGAACCGGGGAGCTGTTTTTT. Encoded protein: CASSPRTDRGRTGELFF.

The chain carries TRBV10-3 and TRBJ2-4, with 12 bases fitting TRBD2. This CDR3 is 15 amino acids long. CDR1 is ENHRY, CDR2 SYGVKD, per germline. Unmatched junction bases numbered 8, after V lost 7 bases and J lost 7 bases. CDR3 DNA sequence: TGTGCCATCAAGGTGCTAGCGGGAGGGAGGAACATTCAGTACTTC. This sequence encodes CAIKVLAGGRNIQYF.

This clone was seen a single time. V and J are TRBV30 and TRBJ2-1; 13 positions match TRBD2. Per the germline V gene, CDR1 is GTSNPN and CDR2 is SVGIG (reference sequence). Trimming removed 2 bases from V and 5 bases from J; junction bases left unmatched: 3. CDR3 length equals 15 residues. DNA for the CDR3: TGTGCCTGGAGTCCAGGACTAGCGGGAGACAATGAGCAGTTCTTC. Encoded protein: CAWSPGLAGDNEQFF. Variable domain in full (rest from reference TRBV30 and TRBJ2-1): SQTIHQWPATLVQPVGSPLSLECTVEGTSNPNLYWYRQAAGRGLQLLFYSVGIGQISSEVPQNLSASRPQDRQFILSSKKLLLSDSGFYLCAWSPGLAGDNEQFFGPGTRLTVL.

The CDR3 DNA reads as TGTGCCAGCAGTTTCCTCCTTAAGGGGTTTGGCACAGATACGCAGTATTTT. Its translation: CASSFLLKGFGTDTQYF. The chain joins TRBV27 to TRBJ2-3; a possible D gene is TRBD1 (5 bases). Trimming removed 3 bases from V and 1 base from J, with 17 bases in between. The CDR3 length is 17 residues. From germline, CDR1 is MNHEY and CDR2 SMNVEV (reference sequence).

V usage is TRBV16 and J usage is TRBJ1-3, with a weak D call TRBD1 (6 bases). CDR1 is KGHSY and CDR2 is FQNENV in the germline V gene. V shed 4 bases and J shed 0 bases, with 10 bases lying between them. The CDR3 is 15 amino acids. In DNA, the CDR3 is TGTGCCAGCAGCCCCGGGGACACCTCTGGAAACACCATATATTTT. Encoded protein: CASSPGDTSGNTIYF.

This sequence joins TRBV14 and TRBJ1-6; 9 bases fit TRBD1. Germline V gene lookup returns CDR1 SGHDN and CDR2 FVKESK. The CDR3 consists of 17 residues. V lost 0 bases to trimming and J lost 10 bases; unmatched junction nucleotides: 10. The CDR3 DNA reads TGTGCCAGCAGCCAAGATCGTGGACAGGGGTATCACTCACCCCTCCACTTT. Translating it yields CASSQDRGQGYHSPLHF.

This clone was counted a few times. The rearrangement links TRBV20-1 to TRBJ2-7; possibly TRBD1 for D (5 bases). CDR1 DFQATT and CDR2 SNEGSKA come from the germline V gene (reference sequence). CDR3 size: 10 residues. V lost 6 bases, J lost 4 bases, and 7 bases lay in between. This CDR3 reads CSAWTYEQYF. In DNA, the CDR3 is TGCAGTGCCTGGACATACGAGCAGTACTTC.

J is TRBJ1-6 and V is TRBV7-3, with D uncertain. V lost 5 bases and J 7 bases, leaving 9 bases between the germline ends. The length of the CDR3 is 13 residues. CDR1 is SGHTA and CDR2 is FQGTGA in the germline V gene. The CDR3 loop is CASSRLANSPLHF. The CDR3 DNA sequence: TGTGCCAGCAGCCGGCTAGCAAATTCACCCCTCCACTTT.

The rearrangement joins TRBV28 to TRBJ2-7; D is unresolved. The CDR3 extends over 12 amino acids. The V and J ends lost 6 bases and 3 bases respectively, with 9 bases between them. Germline V lookup: CDR1 MDHEN, CDR2 SYDVKM. CDR3 region: CASSRTGYEQYF. CDR3 nucleotides: TGTGCCAGCAGCCGTACTGGCTACGAGCAGTACTTC.

The V gene is TRBV7-3, the J gene TRBJ1-1; 7 bases are a match to TRBD1. The CDR3 loop spans 12 amino acids. The trim removed 9 bases at V and 3 bases at J, leaving 4 bases unmatched. CDR1 SGHTA and CDR2 FQGTGA come from the germline V gene. CDR3 sequence reads: CASITGDTEAFF. The CDR3 DNA reads as TGTGCCAGTATTACAGGGGACACTGAAGCTTTCTTT. The full variable domain, rest sourced from reference TRBV7-3 and TRBJ1-1, is GAGVSQTPSNKVTEKGKYVELRCDPISGHTALYWYRQSLGQGPEFLIYFQGTGAADDSGLPNDRFFAVRPEGSVSTLKIQRTERGDSAVYLCASITGDTEAFFGQGTRLTVV.

CDR3 loop: CAWSAPDWDYSGNTIYF. CDR3 DNA: TGTGCCTGGAGTGCCCCAGATTGGGACTACTCTGGAAACACCATATATTTT. V gene TRBV30 combines with J gene TRBJ1-3, with D perhaps matching TRBD1 (5 bases). V lost 1 base and J lost 0, with 16 bases in between. The CDR3 spans 17 residues. Per germline, CDR1 GTSNPN and CDR2 SVGIG (reference sequence).

The V and J genes are TRBV28 and TRBJ2-3; 14 bases are shared with TRBD2. The germline CDR1 and CDR2 sequences are MDHEN and SYDVKM. V was pared by 3 bases and J by 5 bases, with 10 bases of the junction left unmatched. CDR3 size: 18 residues. The CDR3 sequence: CASSFSVTSGRAGDTQYF. DNA for the CDR3: TGTGCCAGCAGTTTTTCTGTGACTAGCGGGAGGGCCGGAGATACGCAGTATTTT.

The DNA of the CDR3 is TGTGCCAGCAGCTTATCCATGACTAGCGTGAACACCGGGGAGCTGTTTTTT. Translation: CASSLSMTSVNTGELFF. The chain recombines TRBV7-3 with TRBJ2-2, with 8 nucleotides matching TRBD2. Trimming took 2 bases from V and 1 from J; bases not matched to a gene: 6. Germline V gene sequence: CDR1 SGHTA, CDR2 FQGTGA. The CDR3 sequence is 17 residues long. Supplemented by reference TRBV7-3 and TRBJ2-2, the full variable domain reads GAGVSQTPSNKVTEKGKYVELRCDPISGHTALYWYRQSLGQGPEFLIYFQGTGAADDSGLPNDRFFAVRPEGSVSTLKIQRTERGDSAVYLCASSLSMTSVNTGELFFGEGSRLTVL.

In its sample, this clone was seen once. The CDR3 sequence: CASSLQGRDYGYTF. The CDR3 region has the DNA TGTGCCAGCAGTTTACAGGGCCGGGACTATGGCTACACCTTC. The rearrangement uses TRBV28 and TRBJ1-2; tentatively, D is TRBD1 (5 bases). Per germline, CDR1 MDHEN and CDR2 SYDVKM. The CDR3 runs to 14 residues. The V gene lost 2 bases and the J gene lost 3 bases, with 10 bases spanning the gap.